This T cell receptor (beta chain) was captured in a study of metastatic and nonmetastatic thyroid tumors. Overall study context: It was across blood and tumor or nodule tissue from malignant and benign thyroid patients that repertoires were compared.

This clone was seen repeatedly, ten times or more. J was trimmed by 9 bases and V by 6 bases; bases with no gene match: 5. Germline V gene sequence: CDR1 MNHEY, CDR2 SMNVEV (reference sequence). The CDR3 totals 14 residues. TCRdb re-called clones from the PCR reads using MiXCR. Of approximately 28,000 clones in the sample, over 20% were seen once. None of the patients had undergone any treatment ahead of thyroid surgery. V and J are TRBV27 and TRBJ1-6, with TRBD1 identical over 10 bases. This receptor was obtained from a female donor with papillary thyroid cancer or a benign thyroid nodule (not recorded which). Some clones in this sample may be carry-over from other donors' samples. The sequenced sample consisted of blood. The CDR3, as DNA: TGTGCCAGCAGCAGACAGGGGGCTGGTTCACCCCTCCACTTT. Amino acids: CASSRQGAGSPLHF.